This entry lists 25 T cell receptor beta chains sequenced from one sample in a study of shared clonotypes between healthy human individuals. Libraries were prepared by immunoSEQ multiplex PCR; TCRdb keeps only in-frame clonotypes and omits some of them. The sample consists of approximately 2,000,000 clones, 85% to 95% of them appearing once. The sample consisted of naive CD4+ T cells from PBMCs. Sample subset: CD45RA+ positively selected. Receptors were obtained from a man aged 18 to 30 in good health. Some clones in this sample may be carry-over from other donors' samples.

This clone showed up just a few times. The chain has TRBV5-1 and TRBJ1-1; maybe TRBD1 (6 bases). Deletions cut 4 bases from V and 2 bases from J, with 12 bases between. This CDR3 region has 14 residues. The germline V gene has CDR1 SGHRS and CDR2 YFSETQ. The CDR3 protein is CASSIGGPNTEAFF. CDR3 nucleotides: TGCGCCAGCAGCATAGGGGGTCCCAACACTGAAGCTTTCTTT.

The chain has TRBV7-8 and TRBJ2-3; 9 positions agree with TRBD2. The V gene end was trimmed by 5 bases and the J gene end by 6 bases; junction bases not matched to a gene: 6. The CDR3 totals 14 residues. Germline V gene sequence: CDR1 SGHVS, CDR2 FQNEAQ. The CDR3: CASSRLAGSDTQYF. The CDR3 DNA reads TGTGCCAGCAGCCGGCTAGCGGGATCTGATACGCAGTATTTT.

V is TRBV27 and J is TRBJ2-7; D is ambiguous. Germline V gives CDR1 MNHEY, CDR2 SMNVEV (reference sequence). V was shortened by 4 bases and J by 0 bases, with 13 bases between the two germline ends. The CDR3 runs to 15 residues. The CDR3 bases are TGTGCCAGCAGTTATCGGGCGCCGAGCTCCTACGAGCAGTACTTC. Translation: CASSYRAPSSYEQYF.

This clone was recorded only once. The rearrangement uses TRBV18 and TRBJ1-1; D perhaps matches TRBD1 (6 bases). Germline V gene sequence: CDR1 KGHSH, CDR2 LQKENI. The V and J ends lost 2 bases and 0 bases respectively, with 16 bases between them. This CDR3 has 17 amino acids. The CDR3 region has the DNA TGTGCCAGCTCACCATTCAGGGGATCCGATTTGAACACTGAAGCTTTCTTT. It specifies CASSPFRGSDLNTEAFF.

The V gene is TRBV5-1, the J gene TRBJ1-2, with 8 bases that match TRBD1. CDR3 size: 14 residues. Unmatched junction bases numbered 3, after V lost 2 bases and J lost 3 bases. Germline V gives CDR1 SGHRS, CDR2 YFSETQ. The CDR3 spells CASSLQGDYYGYTF. The CDR3, as DNA: TGCGCCAGCAGCTTACAGGGGGATTACTATGGCTACACCTTC.

For this clone: Other nucleotide sequences in the sample specify the same CDR3. V usage is TRBV29-1 and J usage is TRBJ2-3; no firm D call. The V gene's germline CDR1 is SQVTM and CDR2 ANQGSEA. V dropped 4 bases and J dropped 2 bases, with 7 bases sitting between them. The CDR3 totals 12 residues. CDR3 region: CSVGGSTDTQYF. Here the CDR3 DNA reads TGCAGCGTTGGGGGATCCACAGATACGCAGTATTTT.

This chain uses TRBV30 with TRBJ1-1, with D hard to call. Per the germline V gene, CDR1 is GTSNPN and CDR2 is SVGIG (reference sequence). This CDR3 is built from 12 residues. With 0 bases removed from V and 6 bases from J, the gap between germline ends came to 8 bases. In nucleotides, the CDR3 is TGTGCCTGGAGTGTCTACACCTCTGAAGCTTTCTTT. This translates into CAWSVYTSEAFF.

CDR3 in amino acids: CASSAGDTQYF. For the CDR3, the DNA is TGCGCCAGCAGCGCAGGGGATACGCAGTATTTT. The chain couples TRBV5-1 to TRBJ2-3, with D possibly matching TRBD1 (5 bases). The CDR3 covers 11 residues. Trimming cost V 4 bases and J 6 bases, with 6 bases left between them. Germline values: CDR1 SGHRS, CDR2 YFSETQ.

The V and J genes are TRBV19 and TRBJ2-2; tentative D call: TRBD1 (6 bases). Looked up from germline, CDR1 is LNHDA and CDR2 is SQIVND (reference sequence). CDR3 length: 16 residues. The germline V and J ends were trimmed by 4 bases and 0 bases, with 12 bases remaining between them. The CDR3 loop reads CASSTRTAPNTGELFF. In DNA form, the CDR3 reads TGTGCCAGTAGTACCCGGACAGCCCCGAACACCGGGGAGCTGTTTTTT.

V usage is TRBV7-9 and J usage is TRBJ2-3, with unresolved D. Trimming took off 7 bases at V and 4 bases at J, with 6 bases between the two ends. The CDR3 consists of 11 residues. The germline V gene encodes CDR1 SEHNR and CDR2 FQNEAQ (reference sequence). CDR3 region: CASTPADTQYF. CDR3 bases: TGTGCCAGCACTCCCGCAGATACGCAGTATTTT.

This clone has a single count. The chain uses TRBV19 and TRBJ2-2; D gene uncertain. V shed 3 bases and J shed 4 bases, with 3 bases lying between them. This CDR3 is 12 amino acids long. The germline V gene encodes CDR1 LNHDA and CDR2 SQIVND (reference sequence). The CDR3: CASSISTGELFF. The DNA for the CDR3 is TGTGCCAGTAGTATCTCCACCGGGGAGCTGTTTTTT.

Here the CDR3 DNA reads TGCGCCAGCAGCTCGGGACAGGGGGCTGAAGCTTTCTTT. Protein product: CASSSGQGAEAFF. The chain combines TRBV5-1 with TRBJ1-1; 11 nucleotides line up with TRBD1. J gave up 6 bases and V 3 bases, and 1 base lay outside the gene matches. CDR1 is SGHRS, CDR2 YFSETQ, per germline. This CDR3 has 13 residues.

The chain has TRBV5-1 and TRBJ2-4; D gene unclear. From germline, CDR1 is SGHRS and CDR2 YFSETQ. The V end was cut by 0 bases, the J end by 8 bases, with 12 bases between. The CDR3 is made up of 14 amino acids. This chain's CDR3 is CASSLGGTWDIQYF. DNA for the CDR3: TGCGCCAGCAGCTTGGGAGGAACCTGGGACATTCAGTACTTC. The variable domain in full, with the rest retrieved from reference TRBV5-1 and TRBJ2-4, is KAGVTQTPRYLIKTRGQQVTLSCSPISGHRSVSWYQQTPGQGLQFLFEYFSETQRNKGNFPGRFSGRQFSNSRSEMNVSTLELGDSALYLCASSLGGTWDIQYFGAGTRLSVL.

The V call is TRBV20-1, the J call TRBJ2-7; perhaps TRBD1 as D (5 bases). Germline values: CDR1 DFQATT, CDR2 SNEGSKA (reference sequence). V was clipped by 6 bases and J by 9 bases, with 12 bases between them. This CDR3 is 10 amino acids long. The CDR3 nucleotides are TGCAGTGCCGCAGGGCGAGGGCAGTACTTC. It is translated as CSAAGRGQYF.

This clone was seen a few times. The rearrangement uses TRBV19 and TRBJ2-7; TRBD1 agrees at 9 bases. This CDR3 region has 15 residues. CDR1 and CDR2 from the germline V gene are LNHDA and SQIVND (reference sequence). Losses at the gene ends were 5 bases for V and 2 bases for J; bases not matched to a gene: 7. CDR3 nucleotides: TGTGCCAGTAGTGAACGGACAGGGGATCCCTACGAGCAGTACTTC. Encoded protein: CASSERTGDPYEQYF. Looking up the rest from reference TRBV19 and TRBJ2-7 gives the full variable domain: DGGITQSPKYLFRKEGQNVTLSCEQNLNHDAMYWYRQDPGQGLRLIYYSQIVNDFQKGDIAEGYSVSREKKESFPLTVTSAQKNPTAFYLCASSERTGDPYEQYFGPGTRLTVT.

The chain links TRBV6-1 to TRBJ1-1; 9 positions match TRBD1. In germline, CDR1 is MNHNS, CDR2 SASEGT. Trimming took 6 bases from V and 4 from J; bases not matched to a gene: 6. The CDR3 consists of 14 residues. The CDR3: CASRYRGLSTEAFF. The DNA for the CDR3 is TGTGCCAGCAGGTACAGGGGGCTAAGCACTGAAGCTTTCTTT.

The gene calls are TRBV5-4 and TRBJ2-1; TRBD2 is a possible D gene (6 bases). The CDR3 length is 16 residues. Per the germline V gene, CDR1 is SGHNT and CDR2 is YYREEE (reference sequence). Between the trimmed V and J ends, which lost 4 bases and 6 bases, there was a span of 20 bases. This CDR3 reads CASSRLLASQGNEQFF. The CDR3 nucleotides are TGTGCCAGCAGCCGGCTTCTAGCGAGCCAAGGCAATGAGCAGTTCTTC.

V gene TRBV6-5 combines with J gene TRBJ2-5, with 9 bases lining up with TRBD2. The better agreement between TRBJ2-7 and the DNA end casts doubt on the J call. The CDR3 runs 13 residues. Looked up from germline, CDR1 is MNHEY and CDR2 is SVGAGI. Here the CDR3 reads CASSRSGSYEQYF. In DNA form, the CDR3 reads TGTGCCAGCAGTCGTAGCGGGAGCTACGAGCAGTACTTC.

This chain connects TRBV27 to TRBJ1-4; perhaps TRBD1 as D (6 bases). The CDR3 consists of 16 residues. The ends were cut back, 3 bases at V and 2 bases at J, with 13 bases in the middle. Germline loops: CDR1 MNHEY, CDR2 SMNVEV (reference sequence). The CDR3 bases are TGTGCCAGCAGTTTGGGGGGGGCAGCCACTAATGAAAAACTGTTTTTT. This codes for CASSLGGAATNEKLFF. Full variable domain (rest looked up from reference TRBV27 and TRBJ1-4): EAQVTQNPRYLITVTGKKLTVTCSQNMNHEYMSWYRQDPGLGLRQIYYSMNVEVTDKGDVPEGYKVSRKEKRNFPLILESPSPNQTSLYFCASSLGGAATNEKLFFGSGTQLSVL.

J is TRBJ1-1 and V is TRBV5-4; D gene uncertain. CDR1 is SGHNT, CDR2 YYREEE, per germline (reference sequence). The germline V and J ends were trimmed by 0 bases and 4 bases, with 4 bases remaining between them. This CDR3 comprises 12 residues. The DNA for the CDR3 is TGTGCCAGCAGCTTGGGGAGCACTGAAGCTTTCTTT. Its protein is CASSLGSTEAFF.

This chain uses TRBV18 with TRBJ2-1; D uncertain. The CDR3 has 15 amino acids. Trimming cost V 2 bases and J 0 bases, with 8 bases left between them. Germline V gives CDR1 KGHSH, CDR2 LQKENI. The DNA of the CDR3 is TGTGCCAGCTCACCATTAAAGAGCTCCTACAATGAGCAGTTCTTC. It yields the protein CASSPLKSSYNEQFF.

This chain links TRBV6-1 with TRBJ1-3; 7 nucleotides align to TRBD1. The germline V gene has CDR1 MNHNS and CDR2 SASEGT. V was clipped by 4 bases and J by 2 bases; unmatched bases: 8. This CDR3 spans 16 amino acids. This CDR3 reads CASSALRGGPGNTIYF. The DNA of the CDR3 is TGTGCCAGCAGTGCTCTTCGAGGGGGCCCTGGAAACACCATATATTTT.

The gene calls are TRBV9 and TRBJ1-3, with 7 bases lining up with TRBD1. V was pared by 4 bases and J by 2 bases, with 9 bases of the junction left unmatched. Germline V gene lookup returns CDR1 SGDLS and CDR2 YYNGEE. CDR3 size: 16 residues. CDR3 loop: CASSWGQTLAGNTIYF. The CDR3 bases are TGTGCCAGCAGCTGGGGACAGACTTTGGCTGGAAACACCATATATTTT.

In its sample, this clone was seen a few times. The chain has TRBV14 and TRBJ1-4; D is uncertain. The germline gives CDR1 SGHDN, CDR2 FVKESK. The CDR3 loop spans 14 amino acids. V was pared by 1 base and J by 8 bases, with 11 bases between. The CDR3 DNA reads TGTGCCAGCAGCCAAGTGGGTGGAGGGGAAAAACTGTTTTTT. Translation: CASSQVGGGEKLFF.

V gene TRBV30 combines with J gene TRBJ2-3, with D tentatively TRBD1 or TRBD2 (5 bases each). Germline V gene sequence: CDR1 GTSNPN, CDR2 SVGIG (reference sequence). This CDR3 spans 14 amino acids. Between the trimmed V and J ends, which lost 4 bases and 0 bases, there was a span of 11 bases. Here the CDR3 reads CAWTVGRSTDTQYF. CDR3 DNA sequence: TGTGCCTGGACGGTGGGACGGAGCACAGATACGCAGTATTTT. Together with reference TRBV30 and TRBJ2-3, the CDR3 gives the full variable domain: SQTIHQWPATLVQPVGSPLSLECTVEGTSNPNLYWYRQAAGRGLQLLFYSVGIGQISSEVPQNLSASRPQDRQFILSSKKLLLSDSGFYLCAWTVGRSTDTQYFGPGTRLTVL.